Reported below is one TCR beta chain. Its antigen is not identified. The source of the sample is a study of radiotherapy plus CTLA-4 blockade in lung cancer. Looking at the study overall: With 31% of patients having disease control, objective responses were seen in less than 20%. Regarding the study as a whole: The best predictor of response was reported to be early blood T cell clone dynamics, with interferon-beta.

The V end was cut by 4 bases, the J end by 8 bases, with 9 bases between. The germline gives CDR1 MDHEN, CDR2 SYDVKM. This CDR3 region has 12 residues. This table comes from immunoSEQ multiplex PCR, and its TCRdb copy is limited to in-frame clones, with some not included. The table has about 56,000 clones, more than 60% seen once. The chain uses TRBV28 and TRBJ1-5; D remains unclear. The receptor comes from a human donor with non-small cell lung cancer who had a complete response to radiotherapy plus ipilimumab. Sequencing used peripheral blood, obtained from a patient treated with radiotherapy plus ipilimumab. CDR3 nucleotides: TGTGCCAGCAGTTCCCCCGGAGAGCCCCAGCATTTT. Protein sequence: CASSSPGEPQHF.